Following are 16 T cell receptor beta chains from one sample sequenced in a study of neurological immune-mediated disorders. TCRdb itself ran the 5' RACE reads through MiXCR, one entry per CDR3 protein. The sample consists of about 38,000 distinct CDR3 sequences, around 10% of them appearing once. Time point specified: technical triplicate 1. Sequencing was carried out using PBMCs. These receptors were collected from a man aged 55 to 70 with HTLV-1-associated myelopathy (HAM/TSP).

This clonotype was observed many times. V usage is TRBV9 and J usage is TRBJ2-1; D is perhaps TRBD2 (6 bases). This CDR3 has 18 residues. Germline CDR1 is SGDLS and CDR2 is YYNGEE. Trimming shortened V by 0 bases and J by 4 bases, and 20 bases separated the two germline ends. CDR3 in amino acids: CASSVGGLAGLAYNEQFF. CDR3 nucleotide sequence: TGTGCCAGCAGCGTAGGTGGGTTGGCGGGACTGGCGTACAATGAGCAGTTCTTC.

The chain has TRBV6-1 and TRBJ2-7; 10 nucleotides align to TRBD1. The CDR3 is 15 residues long. V gave up 5 bases and J gave up 7 bases; unmatched junction bases: 11. Germline values: CDR1 MNHNS, CDR2 SASEGT. CDR3 sequence reads: CASSPLGTGAVEQYF. Written as DNA, the CDR3 is TGTGCCAGCAGTCCCCTGGGGACAGGGGCTGTTGAGCAGTACTTC.

This clonotype was detected ten times or more. This chain connects TRBV5-1 to TRBJ1-5, with unresolved D. The V end lost 0 bases, the J end lost 4 bases, and 8 bases lay between the germline ends. CDR3 length: 14 residues. Germline V gene sequence: CDR1 SGHRS, CDR2 YFSETQ. The CDR3 nucleotides are TGCGCCAGCAGCTTGGAGGGCGGGAATCAGCCCCAGCATTTT. Translated: CASSLEGGNQPQHF.

This clonotype was picked up many times. The genes are TRBV12-3 or TRBV12-4 and TRBJ2-5; 7 positions match TRBD2. The CDR3 loop spans 14 amino acids. The ends lost 8 bases at V and 4 bases at J; junction bases unmatched: 10. This chain's CDR3 is CASRSGPGTETQYF. The CDR3 coding sequence is TGTGCCAGCCGTAGCGGGCCCGGGACAGAGACCCAGTACTTC.

Concerning this clonotype: A much bigger clone sits one base away, suggesting this may be a read error. The V call is TRBV11-2, the J call TRBJ2-7; 15 nucleotides align to TRBD2. This CDR3 has 19 amino acids. Germline V gene data show CDR1 as SGHAT and CDR2 as FQNNGV. Trimming at V came to 4 bases and at J to 0 bases, leaving 10 bases not matched to a gene. Written as DNA, the CDR3 is TGTGCCAGCAGCTCTTACTGGACTAGCGGGAGGGCCACCTCCTACGAGCAGTACTTC. Encoded protein: CASSSYWTSGRATSYEQYF. Combining the CDR3 with reference TRBV11-2 and TRBJ2-7 gives the whole variable domain EAGVAQSPRYKIIEKRQSVAFWCNPISGHATLYWYQQILGQGPKLLIQFQNNGVVDDSQLPKDRFSAERLKGVDSTLKIQPAKLEDSAVYLCASSSYWTSGRATSYEQYFGPGTRLTVT.

This clonotype was seen many times. V gene TRBV29-1 combines with J gene TRBJ2-7; D is possibly TRBD1 (6 bases). Trimming stripped 7 bases from V and 0 bases from J, with 7 bases between. The CDR3 extends over 11 amino acids. From germline, CDR1 is SQVTM and CDR2 ANQGSEA. The CDR3 DNA is TGCAGCGGGACAGTCTCCTACGAGCAGTACTTC. This gives the protein CSGTVSYEQYF.

This clonotype was counted at least ten times. The genes are TRBV20-1 and TRBJ2-1; TRBD2 agrees at 10 bases. Germline V gene lookup returns CDR1 DFQATT and CDR2 SNEGSKA (reference sequence). Trimming cost V 4 bases and J 9 bases; bases outside gene matches: 6. The CDR3 contains 13 residues. The CDR3 nucleotides read TGCAGTGCTACAGCGGGAGGGCCAGGTGAGCAGTTCTTC. Encoded protein: CSATAGGPGEQFF.

At least ten counts were recorded for this clonotype. The rearrangement uses TRBV20-1 and TRBJ1-5; D unclear. The length of the CDR3 is 16 residues. The germline CDR1 and CDR2 sequences are DFQATT and SNEGSKA (reference sequence). The V gene lost 0 bases and the J gene lost 4 bases, with 16 bases spanning the gap. The CDR3 DNA is TGCAGTGCTAGAGACTCATCCCGCCCGGGGAATCAGCCCCAGCATTTT. Translating gives CSARDSSRPGNQPQHF.

This clonotype was recorded many times. The chain couples TRBV11-2 to TRBJ2-5, with D maybe TRBD2 (6 bases). In germline, CDR1 is SGHAT, CDR2 FQNNGV. V lost 3 bases and J 5 bases, leaving 19 bases between the germline ends. The CDR3 spans 16 residues. The CDR3 DNA reads TGTGCCAGCAGCTTCACCATCCAACGGGAGCGCGAGACCCAGTACTTC. It codes for CASSFTIQRERETQYF.

By its share, this clonotype is large. This chain uses TRBV5-1 with TRBJ2-3; either TRBD1 or TRBD2 may fit D (6 bases each). CDR3 length: 16 amino acids. The V end was cut by 3 bases, the J end by 2 bases, with 16 bases between. Germline-derived CDR1 and CDR2 are SGHRS and YFSETQ. The DNA for the CDR3 is TGCGCCAGCAGCTCCGGAGGGGACACCGCCACAGATACGCAGTATTTT. Translating gives CASSSGGDTATDTQYF.

This clonotype was observed at least ten times. This chain joins TRBV10-3 and TRBJ2-3, with D unclear. The CDR3 totals 13 residues. The V end lost 8 bases, the J end lost 2 bases, and 11 bases lay between the germline ends. The germline V gene has CDR1 ENHRY and CDR2 SYGVKD. In nucleotides, the CDR3 is TGTGCCATCGCGGCATCCATCACAGATACGCAGTATTTT. Its protein product is CAIAASITDTQYF.

This clonotype is a singleton in its sample. A much bigger clone sits one base away, suggesting this may be a read error. The rearrangement links TRBV29-1 to TRBJ2-7, with TRBD2 as a possible D gene (6 bases). Germline V gene lookup returns CDR1 SQVTM and CDR2 ANQGSEA. The V and J ends lost 6 bases and 10 bases respectively, with 22 bases between them. The CDR3 spans 13 residues. The CDR3 sequence is CSVGTLGGSDQYF. In DNA form, the CDR3 reads TGCAGCGTCGGGACGCTCGGGGGTTCCGATCAGTACTTC.

The table lists this clonotype with a few counts. The chain recombines TRBV3-1 with TRBJ1-3; 8 positions agree with TRBD1. The trim removed 5 bases at V and 0 bases at J, leaving 9 bases unmatched. CDR3 length: 17 amino acids. CDR1 is LGHDT and CDR2 is YNNKEL in the germline V gene (reference sequence). The CDR3 region is CASSETLTGGSGNTIYF. DNA for the CDR3: TGTGCCAGCAGCGAAACTTTAACAGGGGGCTCTGGAAACACCATATATTTT.

At least ten counts were recorded for this clonotype. The gene calls are TRBV2 and TRBJ2-1; 16 bases are shared with TRBD2. V was pared by 6 bases and J by 9 bases, with 5 bases of the junction left unmatched. CDR1 is SNHLY and CDR2 is FYNNEI in the germline V gene. This CDR3 is built from 15 residues. For the CDR3, the DNA is TGTGCCAGCAGGGAGGGACTAGCGGGGGGGAGTGAGCAGTTCTTC. It codes for CASREGLAGGSEQFF. Based on the CDR3 plus reference TRBV2 and TRBJ2-1, the full variable domain is EPEVTQTPSHQVTQMGQEVILRCVPISNHLYFYWYRQILGQKVEFLVSFYNNEISEKSEIFDDQFSVERPDGSNFTLKIRSTKLEDSAMYFCASREGLAGGSEQFFGPGTRLTVL.

This clonotype was seen at least ten times. The genes are TRBV27 and TRBJ1-6; a possible D gene is TRBD1 (6 bases). Germline CDR1 and CDR2: MNHEY and SMNVEV (reference sequence). The CDR3 sequence is 15 residues long. With 5 bases removed from V and 0 bases from J, the gap between germline ends came to 8 bases. This chain's CDR3 is CASSMTGSYNSPLHF. The CDR3 nucleotides read TGTGCCAGCAGTATGACAGGCTCCTATAATTCACCCCTCCACTTT.

This clonotype came up many times. This chain connects TRBV20-1 to TRBJ2-3; TRBD1 is a possible D gene (5 bases). CDR1 and CDR2 (germline): DFQATT, SNEGSKA (reference sequence). V was trimmed by 2 bases and J by 4 bases, leaving 13 bases between them. The CDR3 sequence is 14 residues long. CDR3 in amino acids: CSARRALGADTQYF. CDR3 in DNA: TGCAGTGCTAGACGGGCCTTAGGGGCAGATACGCAGTATTTT.